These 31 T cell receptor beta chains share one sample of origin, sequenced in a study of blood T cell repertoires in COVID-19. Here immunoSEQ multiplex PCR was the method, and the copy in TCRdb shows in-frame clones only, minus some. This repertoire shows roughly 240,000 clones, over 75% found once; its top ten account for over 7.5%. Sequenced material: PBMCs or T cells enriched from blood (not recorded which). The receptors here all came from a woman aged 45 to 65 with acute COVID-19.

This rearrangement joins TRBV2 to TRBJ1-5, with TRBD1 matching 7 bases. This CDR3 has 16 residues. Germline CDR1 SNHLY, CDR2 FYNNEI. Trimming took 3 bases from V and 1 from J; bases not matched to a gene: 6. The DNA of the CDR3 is TGTGCCAGCAGTGACAGGGGGTCGGCGAGCAATCAGCCCCAGCATTTT. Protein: CASSDRGSASNQPQHF.

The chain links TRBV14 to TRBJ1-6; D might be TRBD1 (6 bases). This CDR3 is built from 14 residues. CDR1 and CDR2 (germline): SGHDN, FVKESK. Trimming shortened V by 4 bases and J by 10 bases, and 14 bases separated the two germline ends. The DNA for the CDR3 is TGTGCCAGCAGCCTGACGGGGACACTGTCACCCCTCCACTTT. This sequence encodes CASSLTGTLSPLHF.

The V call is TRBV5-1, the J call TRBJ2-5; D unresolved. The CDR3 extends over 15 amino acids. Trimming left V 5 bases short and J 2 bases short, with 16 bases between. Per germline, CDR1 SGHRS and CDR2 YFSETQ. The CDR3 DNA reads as TGCGCCAGCAGAGAGAAAGGCCAGGTTCAAGAGACCCAGTACTTC. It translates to CASREKGQVQETQYF.

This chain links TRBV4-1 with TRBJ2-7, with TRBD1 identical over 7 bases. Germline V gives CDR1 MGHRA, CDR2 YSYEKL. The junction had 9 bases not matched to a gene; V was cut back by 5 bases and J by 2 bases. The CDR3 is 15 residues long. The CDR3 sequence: CASSLNRDSPYEQYF. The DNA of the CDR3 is TGCGCCAGCAGCTTAAACCGGGACAGCCCCTACGAGCAGTACTTC.

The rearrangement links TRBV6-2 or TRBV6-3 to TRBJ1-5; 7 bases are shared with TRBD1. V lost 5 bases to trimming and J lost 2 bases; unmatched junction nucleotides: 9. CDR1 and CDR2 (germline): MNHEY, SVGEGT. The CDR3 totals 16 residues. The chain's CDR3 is CASSHPIGTGNQPQHF. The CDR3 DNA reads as TGTGCCAGCAGTCACCCAATCGGGACAGGCAATCAGCCCCAGCATTTT.

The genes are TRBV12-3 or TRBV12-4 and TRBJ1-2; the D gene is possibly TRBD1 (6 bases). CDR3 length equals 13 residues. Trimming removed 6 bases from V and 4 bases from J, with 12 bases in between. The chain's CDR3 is CASSYRVGYGYTF. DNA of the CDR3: TGTGCCAGCAGCTACAGGGTTGGCTATGGCTACACCTTC.

CDR3 loop: CASSRQGGNQPQHF. The CDR3 DNA reads TGTGCCAGCTCCCGACAGGGAGGTAATCAGCCCCAGCATTTT. The V and J genes are TRBV18 and TRBJ1-5; 7 positions match TRBD1. Trimming took 6 bases from V and 4 from J; bases not matched to a gene: 6. This CDR3 contains 14 residues. In germline, CDR1 is KGHSH, CDR2 LQKENI.

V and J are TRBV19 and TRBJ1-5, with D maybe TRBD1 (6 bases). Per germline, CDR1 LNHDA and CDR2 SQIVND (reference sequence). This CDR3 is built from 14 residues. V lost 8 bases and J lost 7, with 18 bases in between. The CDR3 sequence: CASQGGGRGQPQHF. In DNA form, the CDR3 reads TGTGCCAGTCAAGGTGGGGGCAGGGGACAGCCCCAGCATTTT.

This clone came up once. Here the CDR3 reads CASGTGANYGYTF. The CDR3 DNA is TGTGCCAGTGGGACAGGGGCCAACTATGGCTACACCTTC. This chain links TRBV7-8 with TRBJ1-2, with 10 bases matching TRBD1. V trimming: 9 bases; J trimming: 2 bases; junction bases outside the gene matches: 3. CDR3 length equals 13 residues. CDR1 is SGHVS, CDR2 FQNEAQ, per germline.

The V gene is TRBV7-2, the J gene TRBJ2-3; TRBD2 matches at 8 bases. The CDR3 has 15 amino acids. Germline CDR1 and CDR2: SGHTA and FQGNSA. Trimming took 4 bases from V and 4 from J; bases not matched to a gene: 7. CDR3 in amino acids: CASSSPGLESDTQYF. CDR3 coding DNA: TGTGCCAGCAGCTCGCCGGGACTAGAATCAGATACGCAGTATTTT.

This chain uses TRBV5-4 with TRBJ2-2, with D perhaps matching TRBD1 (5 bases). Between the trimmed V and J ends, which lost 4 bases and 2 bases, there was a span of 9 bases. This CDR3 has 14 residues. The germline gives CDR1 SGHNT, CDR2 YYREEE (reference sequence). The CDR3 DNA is TGTGCCAGCAGCGGACACTTTAACACCGGGGAGCTGTTTTTT. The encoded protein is CASSGHFNTGELFF.

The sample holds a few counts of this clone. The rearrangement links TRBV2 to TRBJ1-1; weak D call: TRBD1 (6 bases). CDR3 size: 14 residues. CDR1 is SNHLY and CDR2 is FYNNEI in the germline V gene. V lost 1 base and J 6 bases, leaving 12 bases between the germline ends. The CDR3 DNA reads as TGTGCCAGCAGTGAAGAGGTGGGGGCCCCTGAAGCTTTCTTT. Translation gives CASSEEVGAPEAFF.

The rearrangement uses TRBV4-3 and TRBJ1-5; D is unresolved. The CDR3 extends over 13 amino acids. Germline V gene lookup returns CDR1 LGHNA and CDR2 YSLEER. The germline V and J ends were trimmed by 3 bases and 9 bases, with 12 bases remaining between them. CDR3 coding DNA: TGCGCCAGCAGCCAGACGGGGATCGGGCCCCAGCATTTT. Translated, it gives CASSQTGIGPQHF.

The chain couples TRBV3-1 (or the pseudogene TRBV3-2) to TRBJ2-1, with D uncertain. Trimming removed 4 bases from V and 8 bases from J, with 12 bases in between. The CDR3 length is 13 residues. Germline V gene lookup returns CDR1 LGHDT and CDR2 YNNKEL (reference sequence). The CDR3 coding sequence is TGTGCCAGCAGCCTCCCTGATCAGGATGAGCAGTTCTTC. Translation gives CASSLPDQDEQFF.

CDR3 sequence reads: CASSLDPGGNEKLFF. The CDR3 nucleotides read TGCGCCAGCAGCTTGGACCCTGGAGGTAATGAAAAACTGTTTTTT. V gene TRBV5-1 combines with J gene TRBJ1-4; no reliable D call. The CDR3 is made up of 15 amino acids. The germline CDR1 and CDR2 sequences are SGHRS and YFSETQ. The germline V and J ends were trimmed by 0 bases and 4 bases, with 10 bases remaining between them. Using reference TRBV5-1 and TRBJ1-4 for the parts outside the CDR3, the full variable domain is KAGVTQTPRYLIKTRGQQVTLSCSPISGHRSVSWYQQTPGQGLQFLFEYFSETQRNKGNFPGRFSGRQFSNSRSEMNVSTLELGDSALYLCASSLDPGGNEKLFFGSGTQLSVL.

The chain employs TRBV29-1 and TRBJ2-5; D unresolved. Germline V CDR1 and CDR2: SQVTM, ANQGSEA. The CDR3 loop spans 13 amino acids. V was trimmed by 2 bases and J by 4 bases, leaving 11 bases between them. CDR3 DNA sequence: TGCAGCGTTGAAACGTCGGGTGGAGAGACCCAGTACTTC. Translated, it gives CSVETSGGETQYF.

The CDR3 loop reads CASKSQDYNSPLHF. Here the CDR3 DNA reads TGCGCCAGCAAATCACAGGACTATAATTCACCCCTCCACTTT. The rearrangement uses TRBV5-1 and TRBJ1-6, with D perhaps TRBD1 (5 bases). Trimming shortened V by 6 bases and J by 3 bases, and 10 bases separated the two germline ends. The CDR3 loop spans 14 amino acids. CDR1 SGHRS and CDR2 YFSETQ come from the germline V gene.

CDR3 sequence reads: CASSLRSLSTNEKLFF. The CDR3, as DNA: TGTGCCAGCAGCTTGCGCTCTCTATCAACTAATGAAAAACTGTTTTTT. The V call is TRBV5-4, the J call TRBJ1-4; D is unresolved. Germline V gene data show CDR1 as SGHNT and CDR2 as YYREEE (reference sequence). This CDR3 comprises 16 residues. The V gene lost 1 base and the J gene lost 0 bases, with 10 bases spanning the gap.

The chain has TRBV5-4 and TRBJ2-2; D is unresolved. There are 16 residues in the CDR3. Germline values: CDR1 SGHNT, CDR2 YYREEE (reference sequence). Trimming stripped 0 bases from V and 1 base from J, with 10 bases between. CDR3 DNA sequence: TGTGCCAGCAGCTTGGGCGTAAACCTGAACACCGGGGAGCTGTTTTTT. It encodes CASSLGVNLNTGELFF. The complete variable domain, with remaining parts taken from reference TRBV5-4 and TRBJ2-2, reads ETGVTQSPTHLIKTRGQQVTLRCSSQSGHNTVSWYQQALGQGPQFIFQYYREEENGRGNFPPRFSGLQFPNYSSELNVNALELDDSALYLCASSLGVNLNTGELFFGEGSRLTVL.

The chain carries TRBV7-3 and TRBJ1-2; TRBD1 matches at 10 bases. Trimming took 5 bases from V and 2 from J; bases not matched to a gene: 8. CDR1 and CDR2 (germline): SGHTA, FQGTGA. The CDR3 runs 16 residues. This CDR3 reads CASSPNPGQGNYGYTF. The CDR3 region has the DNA TGTGCCAGCAGCCCTAACCCGGGACAGGGGAACTATGGCTACACCTTC. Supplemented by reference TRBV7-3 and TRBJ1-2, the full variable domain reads GAGVSQTPSNKVTEKGKYVELRCDPISGHTALYWYRQSLGQGPEFLIYFQGTGAADDSGLPNDRFFAVRPEGSVSTLKIQRTERGDSAVYLCASSPNPGQGNYGYTFGSGTRLTVV.

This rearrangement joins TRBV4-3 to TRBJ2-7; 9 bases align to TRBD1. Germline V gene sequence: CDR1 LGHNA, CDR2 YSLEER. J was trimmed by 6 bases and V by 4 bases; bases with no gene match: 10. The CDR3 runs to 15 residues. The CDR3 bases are TGCGCCAGCAGCCCCCGAGACAGGGGGTTCGTCGAGCAGTACTTC. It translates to CASSPRDRGFVEQYF.

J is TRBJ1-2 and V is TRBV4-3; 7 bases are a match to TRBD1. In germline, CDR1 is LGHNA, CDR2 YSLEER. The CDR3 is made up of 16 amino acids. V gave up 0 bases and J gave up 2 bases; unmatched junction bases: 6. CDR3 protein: CASSQDEGGRNYGYTF. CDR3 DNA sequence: TGCGCCAGCAGCCAAGATGAAGGGGGCAGGAACTATGGCTACACCTTC.

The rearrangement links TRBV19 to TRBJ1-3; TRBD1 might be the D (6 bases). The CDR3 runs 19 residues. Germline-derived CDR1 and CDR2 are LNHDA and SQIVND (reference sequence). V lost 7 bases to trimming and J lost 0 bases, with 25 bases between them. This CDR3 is CASKGSRQAGRYSGNTIYF. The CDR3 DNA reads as TGTGCCAGTAAAGGATCAAGACAGGCTGGGCGATACTCTGGAAACACCATATATTTT.

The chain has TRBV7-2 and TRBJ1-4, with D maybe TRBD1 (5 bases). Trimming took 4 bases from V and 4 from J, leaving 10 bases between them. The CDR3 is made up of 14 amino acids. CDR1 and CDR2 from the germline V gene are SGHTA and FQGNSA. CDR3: CASSSGFNNEKLFF. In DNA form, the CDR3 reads TGTGCCAGCAGCTCAGGGTTCAATAATGAAAAACTGTTTTTT.

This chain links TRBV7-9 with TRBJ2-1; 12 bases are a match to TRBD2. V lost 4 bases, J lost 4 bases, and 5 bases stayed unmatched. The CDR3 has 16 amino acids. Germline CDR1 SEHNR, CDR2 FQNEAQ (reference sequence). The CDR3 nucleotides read TGTGCCAGCAGCTCACGGACTAGCGGGGCATACAATGAGCAGTTCTTC. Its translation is CASSSRTSGAYNEQFF. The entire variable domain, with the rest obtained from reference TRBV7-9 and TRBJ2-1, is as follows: DTGVSQNPRHKITKRGQNVTFRCDPISEHNRLYWYRQTLGQGPEFLTYFQNEAQLEKSRLLSDRFSAERPKGSFSTLEIQRTEQGDSAMYLCASSSRTSGAYNEQFFGPGTRLTVL.

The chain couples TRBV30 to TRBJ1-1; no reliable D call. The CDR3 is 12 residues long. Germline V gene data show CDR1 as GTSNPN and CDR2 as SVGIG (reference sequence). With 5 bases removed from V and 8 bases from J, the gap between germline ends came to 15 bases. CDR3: CAWGKLVLEAFF. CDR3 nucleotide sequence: TGTGCCTGGGGGAAGCTAGTACTAGAAGCTTTCTTT. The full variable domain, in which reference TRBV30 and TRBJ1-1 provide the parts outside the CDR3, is SQTIHQWPATLVQPVGSPLSLECTVEGTSNPNLYWYRQAAGRGLQLLFYSVGIGQISSEVPQNLSASRPQDRQFILSSKKLLLSDSGFYLCAWGKLVLEAFFGQGTRLTVV.

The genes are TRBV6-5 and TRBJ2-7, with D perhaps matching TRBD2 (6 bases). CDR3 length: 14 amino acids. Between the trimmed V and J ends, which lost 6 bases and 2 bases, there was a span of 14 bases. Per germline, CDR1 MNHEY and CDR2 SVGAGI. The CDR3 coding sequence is TGTGCCAGCAGGGGACTCTACGTGCCCTACGAGCAGTACTTC. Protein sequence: CASRGLYVPYEQYF.

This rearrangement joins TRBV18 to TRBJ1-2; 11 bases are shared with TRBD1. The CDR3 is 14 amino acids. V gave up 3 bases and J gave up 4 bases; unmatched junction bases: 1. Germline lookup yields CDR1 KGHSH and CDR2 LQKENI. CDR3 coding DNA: TGTGCCAGCTCACCGGGGACAGGGGGCTATGGCTACACCTTC. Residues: CASSPGTGGYGYTF.

The DNA of the CDR3 is TGTGCCAGCAGCGTAGGGGAGGGAAAGGGTGAGACCCAGTACTTC. It codes for CASSVGEGKGETQYF. V gene TRBV9 combines with J gene TRBJ2-5; 7 positions match TRBD2. The CDR3 runs to 15 residues. Per germline, CDR1 SGDLS and CDR2 YYNGEE. Trimming removed 0 bases from V and 5 bases from J; junction bases left unmatched: 7.

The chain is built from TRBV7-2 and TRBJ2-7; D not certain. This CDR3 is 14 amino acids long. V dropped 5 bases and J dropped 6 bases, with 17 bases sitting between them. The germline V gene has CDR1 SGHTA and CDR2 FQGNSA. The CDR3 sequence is CASSPLPAGSEQYF. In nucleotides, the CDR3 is TGTGCCAGCAGCCCCCTCCCGGCAGGTTCCGAGCAGTACTTC. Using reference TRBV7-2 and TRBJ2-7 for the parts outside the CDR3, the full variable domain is GAGVSQSPSNKVTEKGKDVELRCDPISGHTALYWYRQSLGQGLEFLIYFQGNSAPDKSGLPSDRFSAERTGGSVSTLTIQRTQQEDSAVYLCASSPLPAGSEQYFGPGTRLTVT.

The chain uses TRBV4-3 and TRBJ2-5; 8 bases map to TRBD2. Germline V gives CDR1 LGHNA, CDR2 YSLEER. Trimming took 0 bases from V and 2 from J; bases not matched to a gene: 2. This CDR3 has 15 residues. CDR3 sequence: CASSQETGGQETQYF. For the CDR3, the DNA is TGCGCCAGCAGCCAAGAAACGGGGGGGCAAGAGACCCAGTACTTC.